A selection of T cell receptor beta chains follows, all from one sample in a study of Graves' ophthalmopathy and Graves' hyperthyroidism. TCRdb redid the calling of the multiplex PCR reads with MiXCR, one entry per CDR3 protein. The table has under 350,000 distinct CDR3 sequences, 17% seen once. Sequenced: peripheral blood. The origin of the receptors is an adult man with Graves' ophthalmopathy. The CDR3 runs from the conserved cysteine through the conserved F or W. The D gene is left open where the match is weak. Rows may omit the clone size; those that give it use once, few, many or a size class.

clone size,J gene,D gene,V gene,CDR3 protein,CDR3 DNA
many,TRBJ1-1,NA,TRBV30,CAWTKVAVHGEAFF,TGTGCCTGGACTAAGGTGGCAGTTCATGGTGAAGCTTTCTTT
many,TRBJ2-7,NA,TRBV29-1,CSAQTRERGEQYF,TGCAGCGCCCAAACCAGGGAGAGGGGCGAGCAGTACTTC
many,TRBJ1-1,NA,TRBV12-3/TRBV12-4,CASSARDIGNTEAFF,TGTGCCAGCAGTGCCCGGGACATCGGAAACACTGAAGCTTTCTTT
many,TRBJ2-2,NA,TRBV2,CASSSSRGDTGELFF,TGTGCCAGCAGTTCTTCCAGGGGGGACACCGGGGAGCTGTTTTTT
NA,TRBJ2-7,NA,TRBV28,CASREGLSSYEQYF,TGTGCCAGCAGGGAGGGACTGAGCTCCTACGAGCAGTACTTC
many,TRBJ1-1,TRBD1,TRBV6-5,CASSPYRGTEAFF,TGTGCCAGCAGTCCGTACAGGGGCACTGAAGCTTTCTTT
many,TRBJ1-1,NA,TRBV18,CASSPYPGRNTEAFF,TGTGCCAGCTCACCGTATCCGGGGCGGAACACTGAAGCTTTCTTT
NA,TRBJ2-7,NA,TRBV12-3/TRBV12-4,CASSPQGGAGSEQYF,TGTGCCAGCAGTCCCCAAGGGGGGGCGGGAAGCGAGCAGTACTTC
many,TRBJ2-7,TRBD2,TRBV5-1,CASSLWLSGDSSYEQYF,TGCGCCAGCAGCTTGTGGCTCAGCGGGGATAGCTCCTACGAGCAGTACTTC
many,TRBJ2-7,NA,TRBV19,CASSIVSGQTYEQYF,TGTGCCAGTAGTATAGTCTCCGGACAGACCTACGAGCAGTACTTC
many,TRBJ2-5,NA,TRBV7-2,CASSPGAGPETQYF,TGTGCCAGCAGCCCCGGCGCGGGACCCGAGACCCAGTACTTC
many,TRBJ2-2,TRBD1,TRBV7-3,CASSAQGAANTGELFF,TGTGCCAGCAGCGCCCAGGGGGCAGCTAACACCGGGGAGCTGTTTTTT
many,TRBJ2-5,TRBD1,TRBV28,CASSLGTEETQYF,TGTGCCAGCAGTTTGGGGACAGAAGAGACCCAGTACTTC
many,TRBJ2-2,TRBD1,TRBV11-2,CASSLDRVGTGELFF,TGTGCCAGCAGCCTTGACAGGGTCGGGACCGGGGAGCTGTTTTTT
many,TRBJ1-2,NA,TRBV12-3/TRBV12-4,CASSRGSFGYTF,TGTGCCAGCAGTCGGGGCAGCTTCGGCTACACCTTC
NA,TRBJ1-5,NA,TRBV27,CASSLSANQPQHF,TGTGCCAGCAGTTTAAGCGCCAATCAGCCCCAGCATTTT
NA,TRBJ1-2,NA,TRBV29-1,CSVVIGTNYGYTF,TGCAGCGTTGTAATAGGGACGAACTATGGCTACACCTTC
many,TRBJ1-1,NA,TRBV5-5,CASSLDSNLGNTEAFF,TGTGCCAGCAGCTTGGATAGCAATTTGGGGAACACTGAAGCTTTCTTT